This T cell receptor beta chain was sequenced during a study of blood T cells in healthy people across ages. This clonotype occurred once. Its target is unknown. The use of a sample-barcoded 5' primer and a J-beta primer mix characterized a second PCR of roughly 7 to 12 cycles. Tagging of each cDNA molecule was performed by a template-switch adaptor with 12 random nucleotides. TCRdb processed the 5' RACE reads anew with MiXCR; each CDR3 protein has one entry. Of some 750,000 distinct CDR3 sequences listed, over 20% are singletons. The V end was cut by 4 bases, the J end by 2 bases, with 7 bases between. Germline V gene sequence: CDR1 DFQATT, CDR2 SNEGSKA (reference sequence). The CDR3 has 12 residues. Study findings and constraints: Roughly linear declines in TCR beta diversity per million T cells occurred with age. Compared with aged donors, long-lived donors showed fewer expanded clones, suggesting selection. A strong correlation between TCR beta diversity and naive T cell percentage was seen.

The TCR sequence derives from a man aged 65-85 years in good health. The source material was blood. The chain is built from TRBV20-1 and TRBJ2-3; D remains unclear. The chain's CDR3 is CSAIDFTDTQYF. The CDR3 coding sequence is TGCAGTGCTATAGACTTCACAGATACGCAGTATTTT.